A single sample is the source of the 29 T cell receptor beta chains below, sequenced in a study of identifying expanded T cells in peripheral blood. Assay: immunoSEQ multiplex PCR; the TCRdb copy retains only in-frame clones and omits some. Of under 150,000 clones listed, roughly 84% are singletons. Specimen: blood. These receptors were collected from a person between 18 and 75 years old in good health.

This clone was observed once. The V and J genes are TRBV5-1 and TRBJ1-1, with D tentatively TRBD1 (6 bases). Deletions cut 4 bases from V and 5 bases from J, with 15 bases between. Germline V lookup: CDR1 SGHRS, CDR2 YFSETQ. The CDR3 spans 14 residues. The CDR3: CASSIRTESTEAFF. CDR3 sequence (DNA): TGCGCCAGCAGCATCCGGACAGAATCAACTGAAGCTTTCTTT.

The V and J genes are TRBV6-5 and TRBJ1-2; 7 bases match TRBD1. Germline-derived CDR1 and CDR2 are MNHEY and SVGAGI. Trimming at V came to 2 bases and at J to 4 bases, leaving 4 bases not matched to a gene. This CDR3 has 14 amino acids. This chain's CDR3 is CASSYAGGGYGYTF. In DNA form, the CDR3 reads TGTGCCAGCAGTTACGCAGGGGGTGGCTATGGCTACACCTTC.

The count of this clone is one. The genes are TRBV25-1 and TRBJ1-4; the D is unclear. This CDR3 region has 16 residues. V lost 2 bases, J lost 5 bases, and 15 bases lay in between. CDR1 is MGHDK and CDR2 is SYGVNS in the germline V gene. CDR3 loop: CASSEPHDGFNEKLFF. As DNA, the CDR3 is TGTGCCAGCAGTGAACCCCATGACGGCTTCAATGAAAAACTGTTTTTT.

This clone was seen a single time. The chain has TRBV14 and TRBJ2-2, with D perhaps being TRBD1 or TRBD2 (5 bases each). The germline V gene has CDR1 SGHDN and CDR2 FVKESK. This CDR3 spans 16 amino acids. The ends were cut back, 3 bases at V and 5 bases at J, with 16 bases in the middle. The CDR3 region has the DNA TGTGCCAGCAGCCAGAGTCGGGGCCTTGGGACCGGGGAGCTGTTTTTT. Protein: CASSQSRGLGTGELFF.

V and J are TRBV6-5 and TRBJ2-1; 8 bases are a match to TRBD2. Looked up from germline, CDR1 is MNHEY and CDR2 is SVGAGI. The CDR3 runs 16 residues. Trimming at V came to 1 base and at J to 4 bases, leaving 6 bases not matched to a gene. CDR3 sequence (DNA): TGTGCCAGCAGTTACTTAACGGGGGGGTTGTACAATGAGCAGTTCTTC. It translates to CASSYLTGGLYNEQFF.

This sequence joins TRBV27 and TRBJ1-4; D is undetermined. The CDR3 has 15 residues. Trimming removed 5 bases from V and 5 bases from J, with 15 bases in between. CDR1 is MNHEY and CDR2 is SMNVEV in the germline V gene (reference sequence). The CDR3 nucleotides are TGTGCCAGCAGTCCGTCCCGTGGCCTAAATGAAAAACTGTTTTTT. Translated, it gives CASSPSRGLNEKLFF. The full variable domain, completed using reference TRBV27 and TRBJ1-4, is EAQVTQNPRYLITVTGKKLTVTCSQNMNHEYMSWYRQDPGLGLRQIYYSMNVEVTDKGDVPEGYKVSRKEKRNFPLILESPSPNQTSLYFCASSPSRGLNEKLFFGSGTQLSVL.

This clone was recorded a few times. In DNA form, the CDR3 reads TGTGCCAGCAGTTATGCACCAGATACGCAGTATTTT. This gives the protein CASSYAPDTQYF. The chain carries TRBV2 and TRBJ2-3; no firm D call. CDR1 is SNHLY, CDR2 FYNNEI, per germline. V lost 5 bases, J lost 4 bases, and 7 bases lay in between. The CDR3 covers 12 residues.

The chain couples TRBV5-1 to TRBJ2-1; TRBD1 might be the D (6 bases). CDR1 SGHRS and CDR2 YFSETQ come from the germline V gene. There are 17 residues in the CDR3. With 3 bases removed from V and 6 bases from J, the gap between germline ends came to 22 bases. The CDR3 region is CASSSARGLRLTNEQFF. CDR3 DNA sequence: TGCGCCAGCAGCTCGGCCAGGGGCCTACGATTAACCAATGAGCAGTTCTTC.

This clone was seen only once. The chain recombines TRBV6-5 with TRBJ1-1; no clear D gene. Trimming left V 11 bases short and J 4 bases short, with 11 bases between. CDR3 size: 11 residues. CDR1 MNHEY and CDR2 SVGAGI come from the germline V gene. CDR3: CASTRGTEAFF. The CDR3 DNA sequence: TGTGCCTCAACCCGGGGCACTGAAGCTTTCTTT.

The V and J genes are TRBV7-7 and TRBJ2-2; D uncertain. V lost 5 bases and J 1 base, leaving 8 bases between the germline ends. Germline V gene data show CDR1 as SSHAT and CDR2 as FNYEAQ (reference sequence). The CDR3 spans 14 residues. The CDR3 DNA is TGTGCCAGCAGCGAGGCGGTGAACACCGGGGAGCTGTTTTTT. Protein sequence: CASSEAVNTGELFF. Using reference TRBV7-7 and TRBJ2-2 for the parts outside the CDR3, the full variable domain is GAGVSQSPRYKVTKRGQDVTLRCDPISSHATLYWYQQALGQGPEFLTYFNYEAQPDKSGLPSDRFSAERPEGSISTLTIQRTEQRDSAMYRCASSEAVNTGELFFGEGSRLTVL.

The CDR3 nucleotides read TGTGCCAGCAGCTTGGGAATCAGTCGGGTGTACACCATATATTTT. This translates into CASSLGISRVYTIYF. V is TRBV5-6 and J is TRBJ1-3; D is unclear. The CDR3 length is 15 residues. V was clipped by 0 bases and J by 8 bases, with 15 bases between them. CDR1 SGHDT and CDR2 YYEEEE come from the germline V gene. Variable domain in full (rest from reference TRBV5-6 and TRBJ1-3): DAGVTQSPTHLIKTRGQQVTLRCSPKSGHDTVSWYQQALGQGPQFIFQYYEEEERQRGNFPDRFSGHQFPNYSSELNVNALLLGDSALYLCASSLGISRVYTIYFGEGSWLTVV.

The chain uses TRBV7-2 and TRBJ1-6; 8 bases map to TRBD1. The CDR3 sequence is 16 residues long. Per germline, CDR1 SGHTA and CDR2 FQGNSA. V dropped 3 bases and J dropped 7; count of bases not matched to a gene: 8. CDR3 region: CASSFGGQGRNSPLHF. The CDR3 nucleotides are TGTGCCAGCAGCTTTGGTGGACAGGGAAGAAATTCACCCCTCCACTTT.

This clone has more than one count but fewer than ten. V gene TRBV7-2 combines with J gene TRBJ1-2; unclear D gene. Germline lookup yields CDR1 SGHTA and CDR2 FQGNSA. CDR3 length equals 12 residues. The germline V and J ends were trimmed by 3 bases and 8 bases, with 10 bases remaining between them. This chain's CDR3 is CASSFLSYGYTF. The CDR3 coding sequence is TGTGCCAGCAGCTTTCTGTCTTACGGCTACACCTTC. Variable domain in full (rest from reference TRBV7-2 and TRBJ1-2): GAGVSQSPSNKVTEKGKDVELRCDPISGHTALYWYRQSLGQGLEFLIYFQGNSAPDKSGLPSDRFSAERTGGSVSTLTIQRTQQEDSAVYLCASSFLSYGYTFGSGTRLTVV.

This rearrangement joins TRBV6-4 to TRBJ1-1; the D gene is possibly TRBD1 (6 bases). This CDR3 region has 13 residues. Trimming stripped 4 bases from V and 1 base from J, with 7 bases between. Germline V gene data show CDR1 as MRHNA and CDR2 as SNTAGT. CDR3 residues: CASSADRNTEAFF. The DNA for the CDR3 is TGTGCCAGCAGTGCGGACAGGAACACTGAAGCTTTCTTT.

CDR3 sequence: CASSSSATGYNSPLHF. CDR3 bases: TGCGCCAGCAGCTCCTCAGCGACAGGGTATAATTCACCCCTCCACTTT. J is TRBJ1-6 and V is TRBV5-1; 7 bases map to TRBD1. Germline CDR1 and CDR2: SGHRS and YFSETQ. This CDR3 comprises 16 residues. With 3 bases clipped from V and 4 bases from J, the junction kept 7 bases outside the gene matches. Full variable domain (rest looked up from reference TRBV5-1 and TRBJ1-6): KAGVTQTPRYLIKTRGQQVTLSCSPISGHRSVSWYQQTPGQGLQFLFEYFSETQRNKGNFPGRFSGRQFSNSRSEMNVSTLELGDSALYLCASSSSATGYNSPLHFGNGTRLTVT.

The rearrangement uses TRBV7-2 and TRBJ1-3; a weak D match, TRBD1 (6 bases). V lost 5 bases, J lost 1 base, and 9 bases lay in between. This CDR3 spans 14 amino acids. The germline gives CDR1 SGHTA, CDR2 FQGNSA. CDR3 loop: CASSPRGSGNTIYF. CDR3 in DNA: TGTGCCAGCAGCCCGAGGGGGTCTGGAAACACCATATATTTT.

V usage is TRBV2 and J usage is TRBJ1-2; TRBD1 matches 7 bases. The CDR3 loop spans 15 amino acids. V was pared by 2 bases and J by 4 bases, with 7 bases of the junction left unmatched. Germline values: CDR1 SNHLY, CDR2 FYNNEI. In DNA, the CDR3 is TGTGCCAGCAGTGAATGGCAGGGGGGAAGCTATGGCTACACCTTC. This encodes CASSEWQGGSYGYTF.

The V call is TRBV7-9, the J call TRBJ2-5; 8 positions match TRBD2. The germline gives CDR1 SEHNR, CDR2 FQNEAQ (reference sequence). The CDR3 totals 14 residues. J gave up 5 bases and V 4 bases, and 6 bases lay outside the gene matches. The CDR3 sequence: CASSSGLVDETQYF. Written as DNA, the CDR3 is TGTGCCAGCAGCTCGGGACTAGTCGACGAGACCCAGTACTTC.

This chain uses TRBV6-5 with TRBJ2-7; D might be TRBD1 or TRBD2, each matching 5 bases. V gave up 7 bases and J gave up 2 bases, with 15 bases separating them. The CDR3 sequence is 14 residues long. In germline, CDR1 is MNHEY, CDR2 SVGAGI. Here the CDR3 DNA reads TGTGCCAGCACCACCGGGACGCCTACCTACGAGCAGTACTTC. Amino acid sequence: CASTTGTPTYEQYF.

This sequence joins TRBV7-3 and TRBJ1-1; the D gene is possibly TRBD1 (5 bases). This CDR3 region has 14 residues. The ends were cut back, 2 bases at V and 5 bases at J, with 12 bases in the middle. The germline gives CDR1 SGHTA, CDR2 FQGTGA. For the CDR3, the DNA is TGTGCCAGCAGCTTATCGGAGGGGAGTACTGAAGCTTTCTTT. It specifies CASSLSEGSTEAFF.

The V call is TRBV2, the J call TRBJ2-7; D might be TRBD1 (6 bases). The germline CDR1 and CDR2 sequences are SNHLY and FYNNEI. The CDR3 contains 13 residues. V lost 6 bases and J 5 bases, leaving 14 bases between the germline ends. DNA of the CDR3: TGTGCCAGCAGCCAACAGGGAGTAGACGAGCAGTACTTC. Translating it yields CASSQQGVDEQYF.

The chain carries TRBV10-3 and TRBJ2-6; D ambiguous. Looked up from germline, CDR1 is ENHRY and CDR2 is SYGVKD. Deletions cut 6 bases from V and 0 bases from J, with 9 bases between. The CDR3 has 15 residues. For the CDR3, the DNA is TGTGCCATCAGCGATCTCCTCTCTGGGGCCAACGTCCTGACTTTC. Amino acid sequence: CAISDLLSGANVLTF.

CDR3 region: CASSRQGNTEAFF. The CDR3, as DNA: TGTGCCAGCAGCCGACAGGGAAACACTGAAGCTTTCTTT. The rearrangement joins TRBV5-8 to TRBJ1-1, with 7 nucleotides matching TRBD1. Trimming cost V 4 bases and J 2 bases; bases outside gene matches: 2. Looked up from germline, CDR1 is SGHTS and CDR2 is YDEGEE. This CDR3 is built from 13 residues.

The chain is built from TRBV6-5 and TRBJ2-3, with TRBD1 matching over 8 bases. Looked up from germline, CDR1 is MNHEY and CDR2 is SVGAGI. The CDR3 contains 15 residues. The junction had 6 bases not matched to a gene; V was cut back by 5 bases and J by 2 bases. CDR3 protein: CASSLGTGNTDTQYF. The CDR3 DNA is TGTGCCAGCAGTCTCGGGACAGGAAACACAGATACGCAGTATTTT.

The V call is TRBV11-3, the J call TRBJ2-7; 7 bases are shared with TRBD2. Germline loops: CDR1 SGHNT, CDR2 YENEEA. The CDR3 consists of 16 residues. J lost 2 bases, V lost 5 bases, and 12 bases had no gene match. CDR3 coding DNA: TGTGCCAGCAGCAATCAGCGGGGCGGGGTTACCTACGAGCAGTACTTC. This gives the protein CASSNQRGGVTYEQYF.

The J gene is TRBJ2-1, the V gene TRBV7-2; 8 bases are shared with TRBD2. Germline CDR1 SGHTA, CDR2 FQGNSA. This CDR3 is built from 16 residues. Losses at the gene ends were 5 bases for V and 0 bases for J; bases not matched to a gene: 6. Here the CDR3 reads CASSPGGVYSYNEQFF. The CDR3 DNA follows: TGTGCCAGCAGCCCCGGGGGGGTCTACTCCTACAATGAGCAGTTCTTC.

V and J are TRBV5-1 and TRBJ1-4; D perhaps matches TRBD1 (6 bases). The germline V gene encodes CDR1 SGHRS and CDR2 YFSETQ. This CDR3 has 15 residues. The V gene lost 4 bases and the J gene lost 4 bases, with 14 bases spanning the gap. The CDR3 DNA is TGCGCCAGCAGCACACTACCAGGGGTTAATGAAAAACTGTTTTTT. It is translated as CASSTLPGVNEKLFF.

This chain uses TRBV11-2 with TRBJ2-1, with 14 bases that match TRBD2. The CDR3 has 16 amino acids. The ends lost 7 bases at V and 4 bases at J; junction bases unmatched: 6. From germline, CDR1 is SGHAT and CDR2 FQNNGV. The CDR3 DNA reads as TGTGCCAGCAATGGGGGACTAGCGGGGGAATACAATGAGCAGTTCTTC. Encoded protein: CASNGGLAGEYNEQFF.

The chain has TRBV7-9 and TRBJ1-1, with a possible D match to TRBD1 (5 bases). V lost 4 bases, J lost 2 bases, and 14 bases lay in between. There are 15 residues in the CDR3. Germline lookup yields CDR1 SEHNR and CDR2 FQNEAQ (reference sequence). The CDR3 nucleotides are TGTGCCAGCAGCTCCCCCTGGGGGGGAAACACTGAAGCTTTCTTT. This encodes CASSSPWGGNTEAFF.